This TCR beta chain stems from a study of OX40 agonist ivuxolimab in advanced cancers. Overall study context: Cohort: around 79% men, mean age approximately 64, aged roughly 23 to 79. Having had anti-PD-1, anti-PD-L1 or anti-CTLA-4 therapy before was allowed, and approximately 40% had some.

TCRdb's table, derived via immunoSEQ multiplex PCR, lists solely in-frame clones and lacks some. The sample lists 80,000 or so clones, 86% seen once, with roughly 8% in the top ten. Germline CDR1 reads LGHNA; CDR2 reads YNFKEQ. The CDR3 spans 16 residues. The V gene lost 0 bases and the J gene lost 2 bases, with 13 bases spanning the gap. Note on this clone: What it binds is not known.

The study's findings and limits: Nonresponders included some who also had low normalized T-cell clonal expansion. The 0.1-3.0 mg/kg partial responders had among the lowest clonal expansion.

This material consisted of CD4+ or CD8+ T cells sorted from blood, taken in a trial of the OX40 agonist ivuxolimab. The TCR comes from an adult with an advanced solid tumor such as melanoma, head and neck, liver or kidney cancer. The rearrangement links TRBV4-2 to TRBJ1-2, with D perhaps TRBD1 (5 bases). The CDR3: CASSQDRTLLNYGYTF. The CDR3 nucleotides are TGTGCCAGCAGCCAAGATCGGACACTCCTAAACTATGGCTACACCTTC.